This TCR beta chain is drawn from a study of blood T cell repertoires in COVID-19 (dated by TCRdb to the early 2020s). For context, the study as a whole: Collaborator samples came from the United States, Italy and Spain and covered acute and convalescent phases of COVID-19. The repertoires were made available in a free public database intended to serve as a resource for research on the immune response to SARS-CoV-2. Deeply sampled blood TCRbeta repertoires from subjects exposed to, actively infected with, or recovered from COVID-19 were included in the dataset. The material from the prospective study consisted of cDNA or gDNA derived from T cells, B-cell-depleted T cells, or PBMCs. Samples came from the ongoing ImmuneRACE study (first 160 participants) plus 1,254 subjects from 6 global collaborators. Nearly every sample came with metadata listing a de-identified subject ID, COVID-19 status, age in years and sex. Where HLA class I and class II types were available, the types were taken from metadata supplied by the sample provider, not from assay-based typing.

The full study reports these points: Clinical and demographic metadata were provided uncurated, with the amount varying by source and participant.

From the cysteine through the phenylalanine, the CDR3 covers 15 amino acids. Only CDR3 DNA remains: 45 bases, in frame from the first base. From V the trimming removes 4 bases and from J it removes 3 bases, while the gene matches leave 6 bases of the junction unaccounted for. CDR1 SGHDN and CDR2 FVKESK are derived from the germline V gene. Samples from volunteer blood donors who had recovered from COVID-19 were contributed by a second Seattle source. Whole blood was collected in K2EDTA tubes by collaborating institutions according to the institutions' own protocols. Collaborator samples were shipped for TCRbeta analysis as frozen whole blood, isolated PBMCs, or DNA extracted from either sample type. The immunoSEQ Assay, a bias-controlled multiplex PCR, was used to amplify TCRbeta CDR3 regions from genomic DNA. In the source study's methods: Nucleated cell counts per sample were estimated from amplification of reference gene primers within the assay. Sequence reads were collapsed and filtered to measure the absolute abundance of every unique TCRbeta CDR3 rearrangement. For each sample, productive Simpson clonality was calculated as the square root of Simpson's diversity index over productive rearrangements. TCRdb limited this immuneACCESS table to in-frame rearrangements with V and J called. A share of clones is missing; checked studies link under half to unresolved V genes, and the rest is unexplained. D and trimming were read from the DNA, whereas the V and J calls and clone size are those reported in that table. This sample has about 170,000 clones in its table, and 65% to 85% of those were observed once. 15% to 20% of the sample is held by the ten biggest clonotypes.

In its sample, this clone was seen a few times. The specificity of this receptor is unknown. Base qualities are not recorded, but no much larger clone differs from it by a single base. The material sequenced was peripheral blood. The receptor was isolated from a woman between 65 and 79 years old who had recovered from COVID-19. The chain is encoded by TRBV14 joined to TRBJ2-3, with 8 bases aligning to TRBD2. The DNA reads as follows: TGTGCCAGCAGCCCCCGACTAGCGTGGACAGATACGCAGTATTTT. This yields the protein CASSPRLAWTDTQYF. Full variable domain (CDR3 extended with the reference TRBV14 and TRBJ2-3 proteins): EAGVTQFPSHSVIEKGQTVTLRCDPISGHDNLYWYRRVMGKEIKFLLHFVKESKQDESGMPNNRFLAERTGGTYSTLKVQPAELEDSGVYFCASSPRLAWTDTQYFGPGTRLTVL.